Given below is one T cell receptor (beta chain) in context. Its antigen remains unknown. The record originates from a study of human T cells and chemical hapten exposure. Across the study: Doses of diphenylcyclopropenone went to the patients' scalps weekly throughout the approximately 25-week study. The variation in per-sample TCR yields arose mainly from small differences in pooled library volumes. Study-wide results and limits: Once DPC sensitization occurred, TCRs above 1 in 1000 frequency showed no change.

Regarding time point: pre-sensitization, week 0. Treatment denoted: therapeutic diphenylcyclopropenone sensitization with weekly scalp DPC. Blood was collected ahead of every patch test applied. TCRdb recomputed calls from the RACE reads with MiXCR, one row per CDR3 protein. The sample consists of about 250,000 distinct CDR3 sequences, about 7.7% of them appearing once. V shed 6 bases and J shed 1 base, with 21 bases lying between them. Germline V lookup: CDR1 ENHRY, CDR2 SYGVKD. The CDR3 sequence is 17 residues long. This receptor was taken from a man between 18 and 29 years old with alopecia areata. Some clones in this sample may be carry-over from other donors' samples. Sequenced material: whole blood, taken in connection with sensitization to the hapten diphenylcyclopropenone (DPC). V usage is TRBV10-3 and J usage is TRBJ2-5; the D is unclear. The DNA of the CDR3 is TGTGCCATCAGCGCTTGGGCCACACAGAAATCCCAAGAGACCCAGTACTTC. Translating gives CAISAWATQKSQETQYF.